This TCR beta chain was obtained from a study of CD4+ T cells in melanoma. Study results and limitations: CD8+ T cell, macrophage and B cell function reportedly correlated with neoantigen-specific CD4+ T cells. Reportedly, melanoma neoantigen-specific CD4+ T cells showed varied differentiation states.

Measured with immunoSEQ multiplex PCR; TCRdb has only the in-frame clones, and not every one. The sample shows around 11,000 clones, less than 80% of them seen only once. Concerning this clone: Antigen: not known.

Germline-derived CDR1 and CDR2 are KGHSH and LQKENI. CDR3 size: 15 residues. Trimming pared 0 bases from V and 2 bases from J, leaving 10 bases between. The receptor was isolated from a human donor with melanoma. The chain uses TRBV18 and TRBJ2-5; tentatively, D is TRBD1 (5 bases). The sequencing input was cells from a culture (not recorded whether cultured in vitro). CDR3 protein: CASSPPSGQQETQYF. Written as DNA, the CDR3 is TGTGCCAGCTCACCACCGTCAGGGCAACAAGAGACCCAGTACTTC. Full variable domain (missing parts from reference TRBV18 and TRBJ2-5): NAGVMQNPRHLVRRRGQEARLRCSPMKGHSHVYWYRQLPEEGLKFMVYLQKENIIDESGMPKERFSAEFPKEGPSILRIQQVVRGDSAAYFCASSPPSGQQETQYFGPGTRLLVL.